Each of the 23 T cell receptor beta chains below was sequenced from the same sample in a study of cytomegalovirus exposure and HLA in healthy donors. The PCR ran on 60 Vbeta and 13 Jbeta primers. Assay: immunoSEQ multiplex PCR; the TCRdb copy retains only in-frame clones and omits some. Reported are roughly 190,000 clones; the ten largest clones contain less than 6.5%. The source material was PBMCs. Receptors originate from a man aged 30 to 39 in good health and CMV-seronegative.

The V and J genes are TRBV7-9 and TRBJ1-5; perhaps TRBD1 as D (5 bases). This CDR3 region has 13 residues. Trimming removed 1 base from V and 9 bases from J, with 10 bases in between. Germline V CDR1 and CDR2: SEHNR, FQNEAQ (reference sequence). The CDR3 loop is CASSLGQGGPQHF. The CDR3 nucleotides are TGTGCCAGCAGCTTAGGGCAGGGAGGGCCCCAGCATTTT.

The rearrangement links TRBV19 to TRBJ1-1, with 8 nucleotides matching TRBD1. CDR1 and CDR2 (germline): LNHDA, SQIVND (reference sequence). The junction had 8 bases not matched to a gene; V was cut back by 7 bases and J by 4 bases. This CDR3 region has 14 residues. CDR3 bases: TGTGCCAGTAACTCCATGCAGGGGGCCACTGAAGCTTTCTTT. Amino acids: CASNSMQGATEAFF.

This rearrangement joins TRBV11-3 to TRBJ1-1; 8 bases are a match to TRBD1. J gave up 1 base and V 1 base, and 2 bases lay outside the gene matches. This CDR3 region has 15 residues. Per the germline V gene, CDR1 is SGHNT and CDR2 is YENEEA. CDR3: CASSLAGTGNTEAFF. The CDR3 DNA reads TGTGCCAGCAGCTTAGCGGGGACAGGGAACACTGAAGCTTTCTTT.

V gene TRBV6-5 combines with J gene TRBJ1-2; D possibly corresponds to TRBD1 (6 bases). V dropped 6 bases and J dropped 7 bases, with 15 bases sitting between them. Germline CDR1 and CDR2: MNHEY and SVGAGI. The CDR3 runs 13 residues. The CDR3 bases are TGTGCCAGCAGGTTTGGGACAAGGAGTGGCTACACCTTC. Protein sequence: CASRFGTRSGYTF.

The V gene is TRBV11-3, the J gene TRBJ1-1; 11 bases are shared with TRBD1. The germline V gene encodes CDR1 SGHNT and CDR2 YENEEA. This CDR3 is 15 amino acids long. The V gene end was trimmed by 2 bases and the J gene end by 4 bases; junction bases not matched to a gene: 3. The CDR3 protein is CASSLHGTGGTEAFF. The CDR3 DNA reads as TGTGCCAGCAGCTTACATGGGACAGGGGGCACTGAAGCTTTCTTT. The variable domain in full, completed from reference TRBV11-3 and TRBJ1-1, reads EAGVVQSPRYKIIEKKQPVAFWCNPISGHNTLYWYLQNLGQGPELLIRYENEEAVDDSQLPKDRFSAERLKGVDSTLKIQPAELGDSAVYLCASSLHGTGGTEAFFGQGTRLTVV.

This chain joins TRBV5-1 and TRBJ2-7; D is unresolved. The germline V gene has CDR1 SGHRS and CDR2 YFSETQ. This CDR3 is built from 14 residues. Trimming took 4 bases from V and 1 from J, leaving 12 bases between them. DNA for the CDR3: TGCGCCAGCAGCCCCGAGGTGGCATCCTACGAGCAGTACTTC. Protein: CASSPEVASYEQYF.

The chain links TRBV11-2 to TRBJ1-5; TRBD1 aligns across 9 bases. CDR1 SGHAT and CDR2 FQNNGV come from the germline V gene. V dropped 5 bases and J dropped 7; count of bases not matched to a gene: 9. The CDR3 loop spans 15 amino acids. Here the CDR3 reads CASSQSTGGLQPQHF. The CDR3, as DNA: TGTGCCAGCAGCCAAAGCACAGGGGGCTTACAGCCCCAGCATTTT. The full variable domain, completed using reference TRBV11-2 and TRBJ1-5, is EAGVAQSPRYKIIEKRQSVAFWCNPISGHATLYWYQQILGQGPKLLIQFQNNGVVDDSQLPKDRFSAERLKGVDSTLKIQPAKLEDSAVYLCASSQSTGGLQPQHFGDGTRLSIL.

The chain couples TRBV5-4 to TRBJ2-3; 14 bases line up with TRBD2. V was pared by 4 bases and J by 3 bases, with 4 bases of the junction left unmatched. The CDR3 has 16 amino acids. Per germline, CDR1 SGHNT and CDR2 YYREEE (reference sequence). The CDR3 nucleotides read TGTGCCAGCAGCACCGGGACTAGCGGGAGAACAGATACGCAGTATTTT. The encoded protein is CASSTGTSGRTDTQYF.

The J gene is TRBJ2-5, the V gene TRBV19; the match to TRBD1 covers 10 bases. Trimming took 3 bases from V and 1 from J; bases not matched to a gene: 5. Germline CDR1 is LNHDA and CDR2 is SQIVND (reference sequence). The CDR3 contains 16 residues. CDR3 region: CASSIWTGGPQETQYF. Written as DNA, the CDR3 is TGTGCCAGTAGTATCTGGACAGGGGGTCCCCAAGAGACCCAGTACTTC.

The rearrangement uses TRBV18 and TRBJ1-1, with 8 bases aligning to TRBD1. The CDR3 contains 16 residues. Germline V gene data show CDR1 as KGHSH and CDR2 as LQKENI. The V and J ends lost 4 bases and 1 base, in that order; junction bases with no gene match: 8. The CDR3 region has the DNA TGTGCCAGCTCACGACAGGACAGGGTTGCGAACACTGAAGCTTTCTTT. Translation gives CASSRQDRVANTEAFF.

This rearrangement joins TRBV29-1 to TRBJ2-7, with D possibly matching TRBD1 (5 bases). This CDR3 spans 13 amino acids. CDR1 SQVTM and CDR2 ANQGSEA come from the germline V gene. V lost 1 base and J lost 4, with 11 bases in between. In DNA, the CDR3 is TGCAGCGTTGAAGGTACAGGATTTTACGAGCAGTACTTC. It yields the protein CSVEGTGFYEQYF.

The V gene is TRBV27, the J gene TRBJ2-7; D might be TRBD2 (6 bases). Deletions cut 2 bases from V and 2 bases from J, with 10 bases between. The germline V gene encodes CDR1 MNHEY and CDR2 SMNVEV (reference sequence). This CDR3 has 14 residues. CDR3 sequence reads: CASSLLSGAYEQYF. CDR3 sequence (DNA): TGTGCCAGCAGTTTACTATCGGGGGCCTACGAGCAGTACTTC.

V usage is TRBV27 and J usage is TRBJ1-5; D might be TRBD1 (5 bases). V lost 6 bases, J lost 0 bases, and 15 bases lay in between. The CDR3 spans 16 residues. CDR1 MNHEY and CDR2 SMNVEV come from the germline V gene (reference sequence). The CDR3 is CASRSWSQDSNQPQHF. CDR3 nucleotides: TGTGCCAGCAGGTCATGGTCACAGGATAGCAATCAGCCCCAGCATTTT.

V gene TRBV15 combines with J gene TRBJ2-1; 10 bases agree with TRBD2. Germline values: CDR1 LNHNV, CDR2 YYDKDF (reference sequence). This CDR3 has 19 residues. Trimming took 1 base from V and 6 from J; bases not matched to a gene: 15. The CDR3 nucleotides are TGTGCCACCAGCAGAGTCCCTGTGATTGTAGCGGGAGGAGGCAATGAGCAGTTCTTC. Translating it yields CATSRVPVIVAGGGNEQFF.

Written as DNA, the CDR3 is TGTGCCAGCAGTGCAACGGGACTAGCGGGGAACATTCAGTACTTC. Residues: CASSATGLAGNIQYF. The chain has TRBV28 and TRBJ2-4; TRBD2 matches at 13 bases. Germline lookup yields CDR1 MDHEN and CDR2 SYDVKM. The CDR3 extends over 15 amino acids. J gave up 7 bases and V 5 bases, and 5 bases lay outside the gene matches.

The V gene is TRBV28, the J gene TRBJ2-5, with 10 bases that match TRBD2. J was trimmed by 0 bases and V by 4 bases; bases with no gene match: 2. Germline assignment: CDR1 MDHEN and CDR2 SYDVKM. CDR3 length: 15 amino acids. The CDR3 region has the DNA TGTGCCAGCAGTTGGACTAGCGGACACCAAGAGACCCAGTACTTC. It yields the protein CASSWTSGHQETQYF. The entire variable domain, with the rest obtained from reference TRBV28 and TRBJ2-5, is as follows: DVKVTQSSRYLVKRTGEKVFLECVQDMDHENMFWYRQDPGLGLRLIYFSYDVKMKEKGDIPEGYSVSREKKERFSLILESASTNQTSMYLCASSWTSGHQETQYFGPGTRLLVL.

The CDR3 nucleotides read TGTGCCAGCAGTACAGGGGCCGCTAACTATGGCTACACCTTC. It specifies CASSTGAANYGYTF. This chain uses TRBV28 with TRBJ1-2; TRBD1 agrees at 7 bases. CDR3 length: 14 residues. V dropped 5 bases and J dropped 0; count of bases not matched to a gene: 3. Germline assignment: CDR1 MDHEN and CDR2 SYDVKM.

The chain has TRBV10-3 and TRBJ1-1, with 7 bases identical to TRBD1. Germline V gene data show CDR1 as ENHRY and CDR2 as SYGVKD. J gave up 3 bases and V 7 bases, and 5 bases lay outside the gene matches. The CDR3 sequence is 13 residues long. The CDR3: CAINWGTDTEAFF. In DNA, the CDR3 is TGTGCCATCAACTGGGGGACAGACACTGAAGCTTTCTTT.

This chain links TRBV15 with TRBJ1-3, with TRBD1 matching over 9 bases. There are 16 residues in the CDR3. Trimming removed 4 bases from V and 3 bases from J; junction bases left unmatched: 7. CDR1 is LNHNV, CDR2 YYDKDF, per germline (reference sequence). CDR3 region: CATSTGDREFGNTIYF. CDR3 in DNA: TGTGCCACCAGCACCGGGGACAGGGAGTTTGGAAACACCATATATTTT.

V and J are TRBV10-3 and TRBJ1-5; D is undetermined. CDR1 and CDR2 (germline): ENHRY, SYGVKD. The CDR3 consists of 14 residues. V was trimmed by 4 bases and J by 6 bases, leaving 13 bases between them. The CDR3 reads CAISVDYRGQPQHF. CDR3 bases: TGTGCCATCAGTGTGGACTATCGGGGTCAGCCCCAGCATTTT.

V is TRBV29-1 and J is TRBJ2-2; 9 nucleotides agree with TRBD1. This CDR3 contains 15 residues. J lost 2 bases, V lost 4 bases, and 5 bases had no gene match. Germline loops: CDR1 SQVTM, CDR2 ANQGSEA. CDR3 protein: CSVVTGGSNTGELFF. In DNA form, the CDR3 reads TGCAGCGTTGTGACAGGGGGATCTAACACCGGGGAGCTGTTTTTT.

The gene calls are TRBV6-5 and TRBJ2-7; 10 bases line up with TRBD1. Looked up from germline, CDR1 is MNHEY and CDR2 is SVGAGI. Trimming removed 6 bases from V and 6 bases from J; junction bases left unmatched: 8. The CDR3 extends over 14 amino acids. The CDR3 is CASRTGTGVGEQYF. The DNA for the CDR3 is TGTGCCAGCAGAACCGGGACAGGGGTAGGCGAGCAGTACTTC.

This chain uses TRBV18 with TRBJ1-1; a weak D match, TRBD1 (5 bases). This CDR3 contains 15 residues. Trimming shortened V by 6 bases and J by 0 bases, and 14 bases separated the two germline ends. Looked up from germline, CDR1 is KGHSH and CDR2 is LQKENI. CDR3 protein: CASSVGQLMNTEAFF. The CDR3 DNA reads as TGTGCCAGCTCCGTGGGGCAGCTTATGAACACTGAAGCTTTCTTT.